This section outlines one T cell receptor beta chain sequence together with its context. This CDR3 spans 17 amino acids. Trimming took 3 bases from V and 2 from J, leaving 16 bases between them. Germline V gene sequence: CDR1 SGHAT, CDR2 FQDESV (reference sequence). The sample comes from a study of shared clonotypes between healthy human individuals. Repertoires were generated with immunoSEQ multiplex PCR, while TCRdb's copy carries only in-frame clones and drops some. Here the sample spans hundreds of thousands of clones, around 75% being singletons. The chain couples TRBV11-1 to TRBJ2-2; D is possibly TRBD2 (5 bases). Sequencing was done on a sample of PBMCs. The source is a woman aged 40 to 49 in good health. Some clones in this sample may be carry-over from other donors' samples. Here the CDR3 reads CASSLRRAPFNTGELFF. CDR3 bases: TGTGCCAGCAGCTTGAGGCGGGCACCATTTAACACCGGGGAGCTGTTTTTT.